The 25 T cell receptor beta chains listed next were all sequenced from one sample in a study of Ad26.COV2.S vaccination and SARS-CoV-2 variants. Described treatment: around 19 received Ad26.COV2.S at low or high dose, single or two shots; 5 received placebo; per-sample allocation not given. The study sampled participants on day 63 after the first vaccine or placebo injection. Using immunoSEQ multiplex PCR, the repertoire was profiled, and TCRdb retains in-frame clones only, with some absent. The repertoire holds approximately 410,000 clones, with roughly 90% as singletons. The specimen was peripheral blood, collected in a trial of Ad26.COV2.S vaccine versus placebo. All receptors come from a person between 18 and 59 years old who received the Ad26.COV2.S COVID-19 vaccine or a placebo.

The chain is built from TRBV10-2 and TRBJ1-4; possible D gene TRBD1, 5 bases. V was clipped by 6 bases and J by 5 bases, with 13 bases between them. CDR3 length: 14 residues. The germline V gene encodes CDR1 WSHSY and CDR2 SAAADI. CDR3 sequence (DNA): TGCGCCAGCAGCGCCGCGGGACTAAATGAAAAACTGTTTTTT. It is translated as CASSAAGLNEKLFF.

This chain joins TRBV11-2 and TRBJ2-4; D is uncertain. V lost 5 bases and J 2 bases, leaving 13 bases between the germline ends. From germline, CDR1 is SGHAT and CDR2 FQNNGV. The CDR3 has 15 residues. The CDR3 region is CASSPTILTKNIQYF. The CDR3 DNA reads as TGTGCCAGCAGCCCTACAATTCTAACCAAAAACATTCAGTACTTC.

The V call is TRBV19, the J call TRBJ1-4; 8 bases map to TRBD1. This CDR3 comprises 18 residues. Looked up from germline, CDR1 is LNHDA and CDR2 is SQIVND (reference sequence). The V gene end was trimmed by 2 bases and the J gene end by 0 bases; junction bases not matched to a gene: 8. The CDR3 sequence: CASSIFPDRDATNEKLFF. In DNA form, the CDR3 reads TGTGCCAGTAGTATATTTCCGGACAGGGACGCAACTAATGAAAAACTGTTTTTT.

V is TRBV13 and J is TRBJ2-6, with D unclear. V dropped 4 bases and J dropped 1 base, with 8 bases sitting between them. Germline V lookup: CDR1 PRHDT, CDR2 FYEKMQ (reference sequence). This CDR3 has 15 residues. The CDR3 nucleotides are TGTGCCAGCAGCTCCATACGATCTGGGGCCAACGTCCTGACTTTC. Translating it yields CASSSIRSGANVLTF.

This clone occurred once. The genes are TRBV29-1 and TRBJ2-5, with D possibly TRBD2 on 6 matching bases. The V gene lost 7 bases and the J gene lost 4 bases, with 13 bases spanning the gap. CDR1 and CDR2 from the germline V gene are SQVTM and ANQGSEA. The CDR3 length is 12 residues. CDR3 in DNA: TGCAGCGCTGGAGGAGGGAGAGAGACCCAGTACTTC. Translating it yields CSAGGGRETQYF.

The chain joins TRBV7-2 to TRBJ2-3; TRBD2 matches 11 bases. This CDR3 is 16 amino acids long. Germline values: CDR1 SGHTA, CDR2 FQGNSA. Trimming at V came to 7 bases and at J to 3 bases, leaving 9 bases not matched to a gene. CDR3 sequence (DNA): TGTGCCAGCACCTTTAGCGGGGGGGTGGGTACAGATACGCAGTATTTT. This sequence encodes CASTFSGGVGTDTQYF.

The chain's CDR3 is CAWRGQSTWGNTIYF. Here the CDR3 DNA reads TGTGCCTGGAGAGGACAGAGTACGTGGGGAAACACCATATATTTT. This rearrangement joins TRBV30 to TRBJ1-3, with D perhaps matching TRBD1 (6 bases). Germline values: CDR1 GTSNPN, CDR2 SVGIG (reference sequence). This CDR3 is built from 15 residues. V was shortened by 3 bases and J by 4 bases, with 16 bases between the two germline ends.

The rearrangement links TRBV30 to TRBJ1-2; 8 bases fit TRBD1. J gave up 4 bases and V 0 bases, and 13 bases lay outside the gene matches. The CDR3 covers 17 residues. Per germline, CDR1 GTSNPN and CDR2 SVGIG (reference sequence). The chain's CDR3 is CAWSVRGSTGDGYGYTF. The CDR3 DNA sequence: TGTGCCTGGAGTGTAAGAGGGTCGACAGGGGATGGCTATGGCTACACCTTC.

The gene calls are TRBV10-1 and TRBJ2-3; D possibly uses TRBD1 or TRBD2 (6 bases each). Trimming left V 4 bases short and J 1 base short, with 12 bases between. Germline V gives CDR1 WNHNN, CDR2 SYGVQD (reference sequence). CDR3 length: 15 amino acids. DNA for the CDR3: TGCGCCAGCAGTGTGGGGGGCCCGGGCACAGATACGCAGTATTTT. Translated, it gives CASSVGGPGTDTQYF.

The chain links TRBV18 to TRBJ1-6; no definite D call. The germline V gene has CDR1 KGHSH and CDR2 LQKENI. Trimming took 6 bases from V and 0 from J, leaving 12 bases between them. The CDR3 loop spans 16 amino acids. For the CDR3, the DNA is TGTGCCAGCTCCAACCGGATAGGCTCCTATAATTCACCCCTCCACTTT. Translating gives CASSNRIGSYNSPLHF.

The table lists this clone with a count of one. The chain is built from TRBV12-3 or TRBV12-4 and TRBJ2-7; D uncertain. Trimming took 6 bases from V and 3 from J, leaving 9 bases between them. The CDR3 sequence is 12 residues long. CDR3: CASSETLYEQYF. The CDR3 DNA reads TGTGCCAGCAGCGAAACACTCTACGAGCAGTACTTC.

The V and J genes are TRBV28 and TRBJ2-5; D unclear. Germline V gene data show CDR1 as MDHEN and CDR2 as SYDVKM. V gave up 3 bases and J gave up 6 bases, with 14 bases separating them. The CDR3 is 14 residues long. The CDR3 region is CASSFAATVQTQYF. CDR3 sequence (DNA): TGTGCCAGCAGTTTTGCAGCGACGGTGCAGACCCAGTACTTC.

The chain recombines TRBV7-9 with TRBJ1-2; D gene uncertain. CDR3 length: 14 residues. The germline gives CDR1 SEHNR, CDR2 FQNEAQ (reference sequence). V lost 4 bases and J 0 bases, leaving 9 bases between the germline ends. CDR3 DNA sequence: TGTGCCAGCAGCTACGGGGTCTCTAACTATGGCTACACCTTC. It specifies CASSYGVSNYGYTF.

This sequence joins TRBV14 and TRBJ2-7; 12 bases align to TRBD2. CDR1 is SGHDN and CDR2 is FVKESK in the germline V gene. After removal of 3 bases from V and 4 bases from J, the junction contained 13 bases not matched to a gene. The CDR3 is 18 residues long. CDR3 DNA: TGTGCCAGCAGCCAGAACCTTTGGGCGGGACTAGCGGGTTACGAGCAGTACTTC. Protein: CASSQNLWAGLAGYEQYF.

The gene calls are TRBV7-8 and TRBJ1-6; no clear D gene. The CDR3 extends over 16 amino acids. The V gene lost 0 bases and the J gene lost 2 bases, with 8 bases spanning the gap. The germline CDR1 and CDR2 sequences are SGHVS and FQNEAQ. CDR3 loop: CASSLAWGTYNSPLHF. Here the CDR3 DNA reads TGTGCCAGCAGCTTAGCGTGGGGAACCTATAATTCACCCCTCCACTTT.

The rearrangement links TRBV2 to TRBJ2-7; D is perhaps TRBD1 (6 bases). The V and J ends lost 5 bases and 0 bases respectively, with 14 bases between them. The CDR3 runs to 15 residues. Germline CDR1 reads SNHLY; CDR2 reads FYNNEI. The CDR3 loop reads CASSIRQVSSYEQYF. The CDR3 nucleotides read TGTGCCAGCAGTATTAGACAGGTTAGCTCCTACGAGCAGTACTTC.

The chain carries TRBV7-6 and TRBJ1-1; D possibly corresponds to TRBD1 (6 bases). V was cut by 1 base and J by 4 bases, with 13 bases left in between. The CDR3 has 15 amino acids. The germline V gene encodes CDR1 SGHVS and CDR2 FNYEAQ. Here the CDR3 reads CASSLVRGWGTEAFF. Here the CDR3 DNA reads TGTGCCAGCAGCTTAGTCAGGGGCTGGGGCACTGAAGCTTTCTTT.

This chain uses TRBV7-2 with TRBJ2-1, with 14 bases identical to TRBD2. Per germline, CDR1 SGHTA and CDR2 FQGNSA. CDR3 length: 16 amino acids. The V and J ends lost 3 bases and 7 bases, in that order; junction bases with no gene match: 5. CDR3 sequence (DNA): TGTGCCAGCAGCTTCGGACTAGCGGGGGGAATAAATGAGCAGTTCTTC. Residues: CASSFGLAGGINEQFF.

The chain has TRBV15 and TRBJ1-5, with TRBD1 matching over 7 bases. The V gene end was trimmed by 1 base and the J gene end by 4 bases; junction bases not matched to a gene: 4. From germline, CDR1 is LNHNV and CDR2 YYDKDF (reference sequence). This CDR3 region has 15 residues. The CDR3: CATSRVDRMNQPQHF. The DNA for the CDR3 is TGTGCCACCAGCAGAGTGGACAGGATGAATCAGCCCCAGCATTTT.

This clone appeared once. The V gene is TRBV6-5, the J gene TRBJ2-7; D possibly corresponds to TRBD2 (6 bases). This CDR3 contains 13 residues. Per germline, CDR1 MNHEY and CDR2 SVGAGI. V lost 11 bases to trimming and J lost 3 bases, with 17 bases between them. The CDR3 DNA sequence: TGTGCCGTTCGGGACTTACGGATCTACGAGCAGTACTTC. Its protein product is CAVRDLRIYEQYF.

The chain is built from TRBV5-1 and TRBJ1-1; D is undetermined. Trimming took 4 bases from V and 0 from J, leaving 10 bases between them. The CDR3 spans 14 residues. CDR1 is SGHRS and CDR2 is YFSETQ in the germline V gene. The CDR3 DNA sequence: TGCGCCAGCAGCCCCCGGGCCCTGAACACTGAAGCTTTCTTT. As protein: CASSPRALNTEAFF. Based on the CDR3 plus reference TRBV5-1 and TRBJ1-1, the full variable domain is KAGVTQTPRYLIKTRGQQVTLSCSPISGHRSVSWYQQTPGQGLQFLFEYFSETQRNKGNFPGRFSGRQFSNSRSEMNVSTLELGDSALYLCASSPRALNTEAFFGQGTRLTVV.

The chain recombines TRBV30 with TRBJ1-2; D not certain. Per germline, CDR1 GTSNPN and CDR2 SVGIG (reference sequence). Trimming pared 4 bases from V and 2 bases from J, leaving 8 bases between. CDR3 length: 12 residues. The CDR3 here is CAWTMLNYGYTF. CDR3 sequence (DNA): TGTGCCTGGACGATGCTCAACTATGGCTACACCTTC.

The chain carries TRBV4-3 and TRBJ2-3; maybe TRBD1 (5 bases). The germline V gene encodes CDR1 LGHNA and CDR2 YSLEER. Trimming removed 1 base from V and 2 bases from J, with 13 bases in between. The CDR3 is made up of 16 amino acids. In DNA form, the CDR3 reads TGCGCCAGCAGCCAAGGGAGCGCGGACACCACAGATACGCAGTATTTT. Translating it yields CASSQGSADTTDTQYF.

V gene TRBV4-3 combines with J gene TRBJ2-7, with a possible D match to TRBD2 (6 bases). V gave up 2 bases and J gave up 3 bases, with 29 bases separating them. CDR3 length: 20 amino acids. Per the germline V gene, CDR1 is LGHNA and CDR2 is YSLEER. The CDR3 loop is CASSQFLLTVSGNLGYEQYF. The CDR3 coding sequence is TGCGCCAGCAGCCAATTCCTTTTGACCGTTAGCGGCAACCTAGGCTACGAGCAGTACTTC.

The CDR3 reads CAVPLHQEPGQGSYEQYF. The CDR3 coding sequence is TGTGCCGTCCCCCTTCACCAGGAGCCCGGACAGGGTAGTTACGAGCAGTACTTC. The chain recombines TRBV19 with TRBJ2-7; TRBD1 agrees at 8 bases. The junction had 25 bases not matched to a gene; V was cut back by 11 bases and J by 4 bases. There are 18 residues in the CDR3. Germline V gene lookup returns CDR1 LNHDA and CDR2 SQIVND (reference sequence).